This T cell receptor beta chain was captured in a study of OX40 agonist ivuxolimab in advanced cancers. Looking at the study overall: Ivuxolimab, which targeted the costimulatory receptor OX40 (CD134), was an agonistic, fully human IgG2 monoclonal antibody. Peripheral TCRbeta sequencing was intended to test whether TCR sequence diversity was altered and clonal T-cell expansion was caused by ivuxolimab. Prior anti-PD-1, anti-PD-L1 or anti-CTLA-4 therapy was permitted, and checkpoint inhibitors had been received by less than 45% of dose-escalation patients. Intravenous ivuxolimab was administered to patients every 2 weeks at six dose levels: 0.01, 0.1, 0.3, 1.5, 3 and 10 mg/kg. The paper reports the monotherapy dose-escalation portion (N of about 50 patients) of the phase I ivuxolimab trial. Of the approximately 50 dose-escalation patients, hepatocellular carcinoma was present in approximately 20, melanoma in roughly 15, renal cell carcinoma in 9 and head and neck cancer in 9. Partial responses occurred in three dose-escalation patients, of whom one had hepatocellular carcinoma and two had cutaneous melanoma. In the dose-escalation cohort, 70% to 90% of patients were male, and the mean age was approximately 60 years with a range of roughly 20 to 80.

The trial excluded patients who had a history of autoimmune disease or were on systemic immunosuppression. Peripheral blood for TCR sequencing was collected from all dose cohorts at baseline, on cycle 4 day 1, and on cycle 7 day 1. Samples came from an open-label, multicenter, first-in-human phase I dose-escalation trial of ivuxolimab. Adults with locally advanced or metastatic head and neck squamous cell, hepatocellular, melanoma or renal cell carcinoma were enrolled in the trial. Before TCR sequencing, CD4+ T cells and CD8+ T cells from peripheral blood were sorted into separate populations. Findings and caveats that apply to the study as a whole: After ivuxolimab, expanded clones were on average more numerous among CD8+ T cells than among CD4+ T cells. In the 0.1-3.0 mg/kg groups, partial responders were among the patients with the lowest normalized peripheral clonal expansion, particularly in CD8+ T cells. The antigen specificity of the peripheral T cells that underwent clonal expansion was not determined. Low levels of normalized T-cell clonal expansion were also seen in some patients who did not respond. At doses of 0.1 to 3.0 mg/kg, clonal expansion of both CD4+ and CD8+ T cells in blood was seen between baseline and week 6.

To sequence the TCRbeta CDR3 region, genomic DNA was isolated from the sorted cells. The immunoSEQ Assay was used to sequence the TCRbeta CDR3 regions. TCRdb took over this immuneACCESS table, retaining in-frame rearrangements with V and J assigned. Such tables are incomplete; in checked studies, under half of the missing clones stem from an unresolved V gene, and the remainder is unexplained. The sample table contains 85,000 to 100,000 clones; only one count was recorded for under 85% of them. Together, the top ten hold approximately 4.2% of the sample. Note on this clone: The antigen this receptor binds is unknown. No base quality values were provided; no much bigger clone lies one nucleotide off.

V sheds 0 bases and J sheds 7 bases, leaving 19 bases between their ends. The CDR3 contains 16 residues, cysteine and phenylalanine counted. Of all the DNA, just the CDR3 is kept, 48 bases in frame from base 1. From a lookup of the germline V gene (reference sequence), CDR1 and CDR2 are SGHNT and YYREEE. The specimen was CD4+ or CD8+ T cells sorted from blood, collected in a trial of the OX40 agonist ivuxolimab. Recombination linked TRBV5-4 to TRBJ1-2, and the D gene may be TRBD1, 5 bases matching. This TCR was sampled from an adult with an advanced solid tumor such as melanoma, head and neck, liver or kidney cancer. The DNA is TGTGCCAGCAGCTTGGAGGGCGGCGGGGGAGGGATTGGCTACACCTTC. It specifies CASSLEGGGGGIGYTF.